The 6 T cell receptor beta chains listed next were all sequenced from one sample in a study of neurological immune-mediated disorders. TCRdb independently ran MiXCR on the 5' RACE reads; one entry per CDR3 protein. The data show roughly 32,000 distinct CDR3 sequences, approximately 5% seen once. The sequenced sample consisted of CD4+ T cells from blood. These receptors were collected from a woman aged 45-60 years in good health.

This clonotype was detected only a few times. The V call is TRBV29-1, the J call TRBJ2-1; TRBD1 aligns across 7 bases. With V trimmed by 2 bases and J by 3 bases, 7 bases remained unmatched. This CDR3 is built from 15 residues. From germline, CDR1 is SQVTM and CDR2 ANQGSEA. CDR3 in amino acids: CSVELPGQSYNEQFF. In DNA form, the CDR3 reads TGCAGCGTTGAACTACCGGGACAGAGCTACAATGAGCAGTTCTTC.

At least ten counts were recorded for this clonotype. Here the CDR3 reads CASSLEGPRSYNSPLHF. CDR3 bases: TGTGCCAGCAGCTTGGAGGGGCCGCGGTCCTATAATTCACCCCTCCACTTT. V and J are TRBV5-4 and TRBJ1-6; the D gene is possibly TRBD1 (5 bases). Germline V lookup: CDR1 SGHNT, CDR2 YYREEE (reference sequence). Trimming removed 0 bases at V and 1 base at J, with 11 bases between. The CDR3 extends over 17 amino acids.

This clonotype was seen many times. CDR3 amino acids: CSARDMGENTQYF. CDR3 bases: TGCAGTGCTAGAGATATGGGGGAAAATACGCAGTATTTT. This chain connects TRBV20-1 to TRBJ2-3; possibly TRBD1 or TRBD2 for D (5 bases each). The CDR3 spans 13 residues. Germline V gives CDR1 DFQATT, CDR2 SNEGSKA (reference sequence). The V and J ends lost 0 bases and 7 bases respectively, with 11 bases between them.

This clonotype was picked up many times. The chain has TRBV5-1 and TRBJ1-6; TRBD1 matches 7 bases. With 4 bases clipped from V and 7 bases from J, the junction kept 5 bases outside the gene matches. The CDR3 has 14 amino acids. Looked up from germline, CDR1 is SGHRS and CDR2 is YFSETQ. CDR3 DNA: TGCGCCAGCAGCCCGGGACAGCCAAATTCACCCCTCCACTTT. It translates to CASSPGQPNSPLHF.

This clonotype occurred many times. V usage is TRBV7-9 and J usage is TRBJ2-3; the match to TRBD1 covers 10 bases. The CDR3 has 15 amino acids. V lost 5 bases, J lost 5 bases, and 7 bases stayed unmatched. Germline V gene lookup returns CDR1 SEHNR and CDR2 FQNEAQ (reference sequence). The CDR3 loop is CASSTRQGARDTQYF. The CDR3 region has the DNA TGTGCCAGCAGCACCAGACAGGGGGCGAGAGATACGCAGTATTTT.

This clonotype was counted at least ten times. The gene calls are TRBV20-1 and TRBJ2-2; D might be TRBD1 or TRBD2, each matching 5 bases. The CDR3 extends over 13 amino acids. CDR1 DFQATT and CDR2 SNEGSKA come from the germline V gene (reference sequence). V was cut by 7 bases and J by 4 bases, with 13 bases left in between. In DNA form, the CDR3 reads TGCAGTGTTCGTGGGGGTGGCACCGGGGAGCTGTTTTTT. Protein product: CSVRGGGTGELFF.